These 32 T cell receptor beta chains came from one sample sequenced in a study of identical twins. MiXCR was run by TCRdb on the 5' RACE reads, yielding one entry per CDR3 protein. The table records about 530,000 distinct CDR3 sequences, about 20% of them present only once. These sequences were also reported in another study, on yellow fever vaccine responses in identical twins.

The sequencing sample was made of CD4+ T cells sorted from blood. The source of these receptors is a woman between 18 and 29 years old in good health.

This clonotype was recorded a few times. The J gene is TRBJ2-1, the V gene TRBV28; 16 nucleotides agree with TRBD2. The CDR3 is 15 residues long. Losses at the gene ends were 5 bases for V and 9 bases for J; bases not matched to a gene: 4. CDR1 and CDR2 from the germline V gene are MDHEN and SYDVKM. CDR3 coding DNA: TGTGCCAGCAGTCCCGGGACTAGCGGGAGGGGTGAGCAGTTCTTC. It codes for CASSPGTSGRGEQFF.

The CDR3 is CSVSAHPGTLYEQYF. CDR3 nucleotides: TGCAGCGTATCCGCACATCCCGGGACACTCTACGAGCAGTACTTC. The V and J genes are TRBV29-1 and TRBJ2-7; D is possibly TRBD1 (6 bases). The V and J ends lost 6 bases and 3 bases respectively, with 21 bases between them. CDR1 and CDR2 (germline): SQVTM, ANQGSEA. The CDR3 totals 15 residues.

There are a few counts of this clonotype. This chain uses TRBV15 with TRBJ1-1; D ambiguous. Germline assignment: CDR1 LNHNV and CDR2 YYDKDF (reference sequence). The CDR3 is 14 amino acids. Trimming removed 0 bases from V and 5 bases from J, with 10 bases in between. Here the CDR3 reads CATSREGVRTEAFF. The DNA of the CDR3 is TGTGCCACCAGCAGAGAGGGTGTCCGGACTGAAGCTTTCTTT.

Only a few counts were recorded for this clonotype. The rearrangement links TRBV4-2 to TRBJ2-4, with a possible D match to TRBD2 (5 bases). Germline CDR1 and CDR2: LGHNA and YNFKEQ. The CDR3 consists of 16 residues. Trimming took off 1 base at V and 0 bases at J, with 10 bases between the two ends. The CDR3 spells CASSQVHGLAKNIQYF. The CDR3 coding sequence is TGTGCCAGCAGCCAAGTTCACGGACTAGCCAAAAACATTCAGTACTTC.

This clonotype was seen more than once but under ten times. The rearrangement uses TRBV9 and TRBJ2-5; no firm D call. In germline, CDR1 is SGDLS, CDR2 YYNGEE. V was trimmed by 0 bases and J by 2 bases, leaving 8 bases between them. The CDR3 is 14 residues long. The CDR3: CASSVDARQETQYF. CDR3 nucleotides: TGTGCCAGCAGCGTAGACGCCAGACAAGAGACCCAGTACTTC.

The J gene is TRBJ2-3, the V gene TRBV5-5; D may be TRBD1 (6 bases). CDR1 and CDR2 (germline): SGHKS, YYEKEE (reference sequence). The CDR3 length is 16 residues. V was trimmed by 4 bases and J by 2 bases, leaving 17 bases between them. CDR3 loop: CASSLQPPGATDTQYF. The CDR3 bases are TGTGCCAGCAGCCTGCAGCCGCCAGGGGCCACAGATACGCAGTATTTT.

This clonotype was seen a handful of times. The chain is built from TRBV15 and TRBJ2-4, with D perhaps TRBD2 (5 bases). V shed 2 bases and J shed 1 base, with 12 bases lying between them. Germline values: CDR1 LNHNV, CDR2 YYDKDF (reference sequence). The CDR3 extends over 16 amino acids. The CDR3 reads CATSRTTRRAKNIQYF. CDR3 sequence (DNA): TGTGCCACCAGCAGAACAACTCGGAGGGCCAAAAACATTCAGTACTTC.

The rearrangement joins TRBV27 to TRBJ2-1, with a tentative D call TRBD2 (5 bases). Germline CDR1 is MNHEY and CDR2 is SMNVEV (reference sequence). Trimming cost V 4 bases and J 9 bases, with 16 bases left between them. This CDR3 has 14 amino acids. The CDR3 loop reads CASSWVASHSEQFF. In DNA form, the CDR3 reads TGTGCCAGCAGTTGGGTAGCGTCCCACAGTGAGCAGTTCTTC.

This clonotype was seen only once. This sequence joins TRBV7-2 and TRBJ2-7, with TRBD2 matching 9 bases. Germline CDR1 reads SGHTA; CDR2 reads FQGNSA. V lost 2 bases, J lost 4 bases, and 6 bases stayed unmatched. The CDR3 length is 15 residues. CDR3 in amino acids: CASSLNSGRLYEQYF. CDR3 coding DNA: TGTGCCAGCAGCTTAAATAGCGGGAGATTATACGAGCAGTACTTC.

In its sample, this clonotype was seen many times. J is TRBJ2-1 and V is TRBV5-1, with TRBD1 identical over 8 bases. This CDR3 is built from 14 residues. Trimming cost V 2 bases and J 9 bases; bases outside gene matches: 7. Germline CDR1 reads SGHRS; CDR2 reads YFSETQ. CDR3 nucleotide sequence: TGCGCCAGCAGCTTATTAACAGGGGGAAGTGAGCAGTTCTTC. Translation gives CASSLLTGGSEQFF.

The chain links TRBV6-6 to TRBJ2-7; D is perhaps TRBD2 (6 bases). The CDR3 is made up of 13 amino acids. The germline gives CDR1 MNHNY, CDR2 SVGAGI (reference sequence). The V gene lost 9 bases and the J gene lost 0 bases, with 12 bases spanning the gap. For the CDR3, the DNA is TGTGCCAGTACCACTAGCAGCTCCTACGAGCAGTACTTC. Translated, it gives CASTTSSSYEQYF.

This clonotype showed up just a few times. The chain links TRBV10-2 to TRBJ2-1, with 10 bases lining up with TRBD2. Germline V CDR1 and CDR2: WSHSY, SAAADI. The CDR3 loop spans 16 amino acids. With V trimmed by 6 bases and J by 7 bases, 12 bases remained unmatched. The CDR3, as DNA: TGCGCCAGCAGAGTAAGAGCTAGCGGGAGTTTTAATGAGCAGTTCTTC. This translates into CASRVRASGSFNEQFF.

V usage is TRBV27 and J usage is TRBJ2-3; 7 nucleotides match TRBD1. Germline CDR1 reads MNHEY; CDR2 reads SMNVEV (reference sequence). Germline trimming cut 1 base from V and 2 bases from J; bases unmatched to any gene: 6. CDR3 size: 16 residues. CDR3 sequence (DNA): TGTGCCAGCAGTTTATACCCGACAGGGTTCACAGATACGCAGTATTTT. Translation gives CASSLYPTGFTDTQYF.

J is TRBJ1-1 and V is TRBV12-3 or TRBV12-4, with 7 positions matching TRBD1. The J segment lost 1 base and the V segment lost 6 bases, leaving 5 bases of the junction unmatched. The CDR3 length is 14 residues. CDR3 in amino acids: CASRLDRANTEAFF. Written as DNA, the CDR3 is TGTGCCAGCAGACTCGACAGGGCGAACACTGAAGCTTTCTTT.

The chain uses TRBV5-1 and TRBJ1-1; TRBD1 agrees at 9 bases. The trim removed 4 bases at V and 5 bases at J, leaving 6 bases unmatched. The CDR3 consists of 14 residues. The germline gives CDR1 SGHRS, CDR2 YFSETQ. This chain's CDR3 is CASSRDREWTEAFF. The CDR3, as DNA: TGCGCCAGCAGCCGGGACAGGGAGTGGACTGAAGCTTTCTTT. The entire variable domain, with the rest obtained from reference TRBV5-1 and TRBJ1-1, is as follows: KAGVTQTPRYLIKTRGQQVTLSCSPISGHRSVSWYQQTPGQGLQFLFEYFSETQRNKGNFPGRFSGRQFSNSRSEMNVSTLELGDSALYLCASSRDREWTEAFFGQGTRLTVV.

This clonotype was counted between two and nine times. Here the CDR3 DNA reads TGTGCCATCAGGACAGGGAGCCACGATGGCTACACCTTC. Its protein product is CAIRTGSHDGYTF. The J gene is TRBJ1-2, the V gene TRBV10-3, with 7 bases identical to TRBD1. There are 13 residues in the CDR3. The germline CDR1 and CDR2 sequences are ENHRY and SYGVKD. Trimming cost V 6 bases and J 6 bases; bases outside gene matches: 7.

The chain uses TRBV24-1 and TRBJ2-1, with TRBD2 matching over 9 bases. After removal of 4 bases from V and 4 bases from J, the junction contained 7 bases not matched to a gene. The CDR3 loop spans 16 amino acids. Germline CDR1 reads KGHDR; CDR2 reads SFDVKD. The CDR3 protein is CATSDHLAGTYNEQFF. DNA of the CDR3: TGTGCCACCAGTGACCACCTAGCGGGGACGTACAATGAGCAGTTCTTC.

The chain is built from TRBV20-1 and TRBJ2-1, with 7 positions matching TRBD1. The V segment lost 6 bases and the J segment 3 bases; nucleotides outside the gene matches: 8. CDR1 and CDR2 from the germline V gene are DFQATT and SNEGSKA (reference sequence). The CDR3 length is 14 residues. CDR3 region: CSATGTASYNEQFF. The CDR3 nucleotides read TGCAGTGCAACCGGGACAGCGAGCTACAATGAGCAGTTCTTC.

This chain joins TRBV12-3 or TRBV12-4 and TRBJ1-2; TRBD1 agrees at 8 bases. The V gene end was trimmed by 5 bases and the J gene end by 2 bases; junction bases not matched to a gene: 7. This CDR3 is built from 15 residues. In nucleotides, the CDR3 is TGTGCCAGCAGTCTCCGGGGACAGGACAACTATGGCTACACCTTC. Its translation is CASSLRGQDNYGYTF.

This clonotype was observed a few times. The chain has TRBV7-2 and TRBJ1-5; D uncertain. The V gene's germline CDR1 is SGHTA and CDR2 FQGNSA. Trimming took off 5 bases at V and 0 bases at J, with 11 bases between the two ends. This CDR3 has 15 amino acids. Here the CDR3 DNA reads TGTGCCAGCAGCCCCACGGGATATAGCAATCAGCCCCAGCATTTT. Protein product: CASSPTGYSNQPQHF.

This sequence joins TRBV6-1 and TRBJ2-5; 8 nucleotides line up with TRBD1. The CDR3 loop spans 14 amino acids. V lost 7 bases to trimming and J lost 5 bases; unmatched junction nucleotides: 9. Looked up from germline, CDR1 is MNHNS and CDR2 is SASEGT. The chain's CDR3 is CASTGQGSFETQYF. CDR3 nucleotide sequence: TGTGCCAGCACCGGACAGGGTTCGTTTGAGACCCAGTACTTC.

The J gene is TRBJ2-1, the V gene TRBV5-1; either TRBD1 or TRBD2 may fit D (6 bases each). There are 16 residues in the CDR3. Trimming removed 1 base at V and 8 bases at J, with 19 bases between. Germline CDR1 SGHRS, CDR2 YFSETQ. Here the CDR3 DNA reads TGCGCCAGCAGCTTGATGGGGGCGGGATATTTCGATGAGCAGTTCTTC. This encodes CASSLMGAGYFDEQFF. Using reference TRBV5-1 and TRBJ2-1 for the parts outside the CDR3, the full variable domain is KAGVTQTPRYLIKTRGQQVTLSCSPISGHRSVSWYQQTPGQGLQFLFEYFSETQRNKGNFPGRFSGRQFSNSRSEMNVSTLELGDSALYLCASSLMGAGYFDEQFFGPGTRLTVL.

This chain connects TRBV5-6 to TRBJ2-2; D is unclear. CDR1 and CDR2 from the germline V gene are SGHDT and YYEEEE. CDR3 length: 15 amino acids. The germline V and J ends were trimmed by 4 bases and 4 bases, with 14 bases remaining between them. CDR3 coding DNA: TGTGCCAGCAGCCTGGCCCGACTTCGCACCGGGGAGCTGTTTTTT. Translating gives CASSLARLRTGELFF. The full variable domain, rest sourced from reference TRBV5-6 and TRBJ2-2, is DAGVTQSPTHLIKTRGQQVTLRCSPKSGHDTVSWYQQALGQGPQFIFQYYEEEERQRGNFPDRFSGHQFPNYSSELNVNALLLGDSALYLCASSLARLRTGELFFGEGSRLTVL.

The rearrangement uses TRBV5-1 and TRBJ1-1; no clear D gene. With 0 bases removed from V and 0 bases from J, the gap between germline ends came to 9 bases. CDR1 is SGHRS and CDR2 is YFSETQ in the germline V gene. The CDR3 runs to 15 residues. CDR3 DNA sequence: TGCGCCAGCAGCTTGGTTGCCACGGTGAACACTGAAGCTTTCTTT. It yields the protein CASSLVATVNTEAFF.

The chain employs TRBV29-1 and TRBJ2-5; D uncertain. The V end was cut by 0 bases, the J end by 0 bases, with 2 bases between. CDR3 length equals 12 residues. The germline gives CDR1 SQVTM, CDR2 ANQGSEA. CDR3 sequence: CSVEEYQETQYF. In DNA, the CDR3 is TGCAGCGTTGAAGAGTACCAAGAGACCCAGTACTTC. The whole variable domain, remainder taken from reference TRBV29-1 and TRBJ2-5, is SAVISQKPSRDICQRGTSLTIQCQVDSQVTMMFWYRQQPGQSLTLIATANQGSEATYESGFVIDKFPISRPNLTFSTLTVSNMSPEDSSIYLCSVEEYQETQYFGPGTRLLVL.

The V and J genes are TRBV5-1 and TRBJ1-2, with 7 bases fitting TRBD1. Germline V CDR1 and CDR2: SGHRS, YFSETQ. The CDR3 length is 15 residues. V shed 4 bases, J shed 7 bases, and the junction held 13 bases outside the gene matches. Here the CDR3 DNA reads TGCGCCAGCAGCAAGTCACAGGGGACAGTACGTGGCTACACCTTC. This gives the protein CASSKSQGTVRGYTF.

The chain has TRBV19 and TRBJ2-7; 9 bases are shared with TRBD1. There are 14 residues in the CDR3. CDR1 is LNHDA and CDR2 is SQIVND in the germline V gene (reference sequence). J gave up 4 bases and V 4 bases, and 5 bases lay outside the gene matches. The CDR3 reads CASSNTGGGYEQYF. The CDR3 DNA sequence: TGTGCCAGTAGTAACACAGGGGGCGGATACGAGCAGTACTTC.

This chain connects TRBV18 to TRBJ2-7; unclear D gene. The CDR3 has 13 amino acids. The V and J ends lost 2 bases and 2 bases respectively, with 7 bases between them. Germline CDR1 is KGHSH and CDR2 is LQKENI. As DNA, the CDR3 is TGTGCCAGCTCACCAGCCGGCCCCTACGAGCAGTACGTC. Translating it yields CASSPAGPYEQYV.

The chain uses TRBV9 and TRBJ2-7, with a weak D call TRBD2 (6 bases). Trimming took off 1 base at V and 2 bases at J, with 16 bases between the two ends. The germline gives CDR1 SGDLS, CDR2 YYNGEE. The CDR3 is 16 residues long. CDR3 nucleotides: TGTGCCAGCAGCGTATGTCTTAGCGGAGAGACCTACGAGCAGTACGTC. Its translation: CASSVCLSGETYEQYV.

This clonotype has only a few counts. The chain couples TRBV6-2 or TRBV6-3 to TRBJ2-3; 12 bases fit TRBD2. Per the germline V gene, CDR1 is MNHEY and CDR2 is SVGEGT. CDR3 length: 18 residues. V lost 2 bases and J lost 1; bases outside the gene matches: 7. This CDR3 reads CASSYRLAGVDGTDTQYF. Written as DNA, the CDR3 is TGTGCCAGCAGTTACCGACTAGCGGGGGTAGATGGCACAGATACGCAGTATTTT.

This clonotype was seen more than once but under ten times. The chain employs TRBV7-6 and TRBJ2-5; D not resolved. Germline CDR1 reads SGHVS; CDR2 reads FNYEAQ. The CDR3 runs 15 residues. V lost 2 bases to trimming and J lost 7 bases, with 17 bases between them. CDR3 nucleotide sequence: TGTGCCAGCAGCTTAAGTTCCTTAGTAGGGATGACCCAGTACTTC. This sequence encodes CASSLSSLVGMTQYF. Variable domain in full (rest from reference TRBV7-6 and TRBJ2-5): GAGVSQSPRYKVTKRGQDVALRCDPISGHVSLYWYRQALGQGPEFLTYFNYEAQQDKSGLPNDRFSAERPEGSISTLTIQRTEQRDSAMYRCASSLSSLVGMTQYFGPGTRLLVL.

This clonotype was observed many times. The gene calls are TRBV12-3 or TRBV12-4 and TRBJ2-1; TRBD1 matches at 7 bases. With 2 bases clipped from V and 5 bases from J, the junction kept 3 bases outside the gene matches. The CDR3 loop spans 14 amino acids. In DNA, the CDR3 is TGTGCCAGCAGTTTATCCGACAGGGACAATGAGCAGTTCTTC. Amino acid sequence: CASSLSDRDNEQFF.